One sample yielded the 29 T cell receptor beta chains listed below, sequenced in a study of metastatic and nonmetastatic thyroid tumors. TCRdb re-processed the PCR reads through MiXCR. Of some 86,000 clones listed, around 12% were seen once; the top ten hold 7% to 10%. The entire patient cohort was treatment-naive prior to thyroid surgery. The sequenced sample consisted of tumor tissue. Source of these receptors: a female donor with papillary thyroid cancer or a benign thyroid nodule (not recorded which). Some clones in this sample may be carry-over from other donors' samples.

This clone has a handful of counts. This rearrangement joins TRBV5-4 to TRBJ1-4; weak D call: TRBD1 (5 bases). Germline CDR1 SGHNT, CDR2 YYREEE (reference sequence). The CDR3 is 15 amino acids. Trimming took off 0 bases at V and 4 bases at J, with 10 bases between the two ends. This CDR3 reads CASSLGGPLNEKLFF. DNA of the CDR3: TGTGCCAGCAGCTTGGGGGGACCCCTTAATGAAAAACTGTTTTTT.

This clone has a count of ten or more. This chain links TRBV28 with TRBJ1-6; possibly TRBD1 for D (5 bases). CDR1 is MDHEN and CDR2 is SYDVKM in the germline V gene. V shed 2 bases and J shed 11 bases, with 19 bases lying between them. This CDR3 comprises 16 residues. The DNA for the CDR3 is TGTGCCAGCAGTTTACTAGGTGGAGGGGCTGGTCCACCCCTCCACTTT. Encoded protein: CASSLLGGGAGPPLHF.

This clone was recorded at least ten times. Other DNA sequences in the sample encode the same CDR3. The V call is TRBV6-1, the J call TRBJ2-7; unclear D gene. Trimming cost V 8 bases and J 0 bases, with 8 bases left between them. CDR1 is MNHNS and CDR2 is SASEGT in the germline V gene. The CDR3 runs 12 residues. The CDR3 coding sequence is TGTGCCAGCGGCGGCACCTCCTACGAGCAGTACTTC. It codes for CASGGTSYEQYF.

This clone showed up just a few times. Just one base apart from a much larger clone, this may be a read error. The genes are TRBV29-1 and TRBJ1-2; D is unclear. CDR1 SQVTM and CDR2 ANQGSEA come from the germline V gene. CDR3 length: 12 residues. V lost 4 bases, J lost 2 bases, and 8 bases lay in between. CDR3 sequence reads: CSVGAINYGYTF. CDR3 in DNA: TGCAGCGTTGGAGCTATAAACTATGGCTACACCTTC.

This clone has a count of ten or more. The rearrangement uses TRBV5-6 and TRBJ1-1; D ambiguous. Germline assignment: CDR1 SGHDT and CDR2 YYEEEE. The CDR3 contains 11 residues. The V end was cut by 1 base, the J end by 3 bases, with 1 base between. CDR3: CASSLYTEAFF. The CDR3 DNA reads TGTGCCAGCAGCTTGTACACTGAAGCTTTCTTT.

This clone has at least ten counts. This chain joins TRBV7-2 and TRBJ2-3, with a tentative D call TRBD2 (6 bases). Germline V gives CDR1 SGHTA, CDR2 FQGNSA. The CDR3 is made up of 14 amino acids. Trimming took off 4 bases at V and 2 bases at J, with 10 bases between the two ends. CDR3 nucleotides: TGTGCCAGCAGCTCTACGGGAGACACAGATACGCAGTATTTT. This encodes CASSSTGDTDTQYF.

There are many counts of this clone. The CDR3: CASTRRGNYGYTF. The CDR3 region has the DNA TGTGCCAGCACCCGCAGGGGAAACTATGGCTACACCTTC. The chain uses TRBV12-3 or TRBV12-4 and TRBJ1-2, with D possibly TRBD1 on 6 matching bases. Trimming stripped 7 bases from V and 2 bases from J, with 11 bases between. The CDR3 has 13 amino acids.

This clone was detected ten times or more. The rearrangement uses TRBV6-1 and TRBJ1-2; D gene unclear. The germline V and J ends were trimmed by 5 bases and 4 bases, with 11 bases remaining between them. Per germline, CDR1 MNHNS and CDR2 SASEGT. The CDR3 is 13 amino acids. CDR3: CASSRTIGYGYTF. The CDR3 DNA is TGTGCCAGCAGTCGTACTATAGGCTATGGCTACACCTTC.

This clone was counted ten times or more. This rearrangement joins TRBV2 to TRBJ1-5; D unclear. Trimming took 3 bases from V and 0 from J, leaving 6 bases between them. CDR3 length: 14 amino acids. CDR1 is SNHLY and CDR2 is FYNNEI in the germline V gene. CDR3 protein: CASSEEYSNQPQHF. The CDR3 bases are TGTGCCAGCAGTGAGGAGTATAGCAATCAGCCCCAGCATTTT.

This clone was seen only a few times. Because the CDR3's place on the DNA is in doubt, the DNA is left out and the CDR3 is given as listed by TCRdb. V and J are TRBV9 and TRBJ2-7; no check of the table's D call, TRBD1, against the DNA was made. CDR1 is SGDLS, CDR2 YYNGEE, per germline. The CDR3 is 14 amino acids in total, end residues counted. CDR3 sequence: CASSVGQGTGEKYF.

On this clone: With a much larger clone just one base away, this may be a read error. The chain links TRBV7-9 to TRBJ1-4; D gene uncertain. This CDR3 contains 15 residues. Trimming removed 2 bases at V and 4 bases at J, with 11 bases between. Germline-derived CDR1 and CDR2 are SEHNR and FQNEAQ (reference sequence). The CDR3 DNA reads TGTGCCAGCAGCTTATATCGGGCAGTTAATGAAAAACTGTTTTTT. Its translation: CASSLYRAVNEKLFF.

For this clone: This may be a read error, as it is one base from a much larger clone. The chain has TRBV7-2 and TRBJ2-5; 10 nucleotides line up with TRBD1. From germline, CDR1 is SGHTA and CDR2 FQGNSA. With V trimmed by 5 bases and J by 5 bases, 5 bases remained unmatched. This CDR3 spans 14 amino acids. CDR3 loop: CASSQTGGGETQYF. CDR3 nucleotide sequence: TGTGCCAGCAGCCAGACAGGGGGCGGCGAGACCCAGTACTTC.

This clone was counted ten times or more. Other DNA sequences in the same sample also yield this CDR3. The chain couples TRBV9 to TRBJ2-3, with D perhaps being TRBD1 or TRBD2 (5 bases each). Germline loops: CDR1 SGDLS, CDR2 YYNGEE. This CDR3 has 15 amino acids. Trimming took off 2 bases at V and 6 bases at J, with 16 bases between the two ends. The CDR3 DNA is TGTGCCAGCAGCGTGGGAGTTACAGGAGCGGATACGCAGTATTTT. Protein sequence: CASSVGVTGADTQYF. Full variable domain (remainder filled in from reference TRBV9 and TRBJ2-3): DSGVTQTPKHLITATGQRVTLRCSPRSGDLSVYWYQQSLDQGLQFLIQYYNGEERAKGNILERFSAQQFPDLHSELNLSSLELGDSALYFCASSVGVTGADTQYFGPGTRLTVL.

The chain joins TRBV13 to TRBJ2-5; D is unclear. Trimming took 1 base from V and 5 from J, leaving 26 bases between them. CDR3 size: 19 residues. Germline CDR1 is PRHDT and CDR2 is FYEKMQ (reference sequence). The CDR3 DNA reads TGTGCCAGCAGCTTAGCGCATGCTACCGGTATCGATCTGGCGGAGACCCAGTACTTC. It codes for CASSLAHATGIDLAETQYF.

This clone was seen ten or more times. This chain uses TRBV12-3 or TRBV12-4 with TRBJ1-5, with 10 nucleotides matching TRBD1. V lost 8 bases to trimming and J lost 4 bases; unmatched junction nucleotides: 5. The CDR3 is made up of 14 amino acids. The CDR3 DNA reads TGTGCCAGCCGACAGGGGGCATGGAATCAGCCCCAGCATTTT. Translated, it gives CASRQGAWNQPQHF.

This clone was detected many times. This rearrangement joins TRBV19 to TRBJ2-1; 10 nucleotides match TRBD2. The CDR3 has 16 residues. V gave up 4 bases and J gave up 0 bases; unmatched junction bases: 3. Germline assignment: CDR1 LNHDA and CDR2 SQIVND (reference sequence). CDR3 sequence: CASSKAGGSSYNEQFF. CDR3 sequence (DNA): TGTGCCAGTAGTAAAGCGGGGGGGAGCTCCTACAATGAGCAGTTCTTC.

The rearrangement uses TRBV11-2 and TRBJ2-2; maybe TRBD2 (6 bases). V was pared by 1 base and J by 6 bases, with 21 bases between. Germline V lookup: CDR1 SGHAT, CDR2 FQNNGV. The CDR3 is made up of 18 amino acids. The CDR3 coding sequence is TGTGCCAGCAGCTTAGTGGTAGCTAGCGCCGCCTGGGCCGGGGAGCTGTTTTTT. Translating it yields CASSLVVASAAWAGELFF.

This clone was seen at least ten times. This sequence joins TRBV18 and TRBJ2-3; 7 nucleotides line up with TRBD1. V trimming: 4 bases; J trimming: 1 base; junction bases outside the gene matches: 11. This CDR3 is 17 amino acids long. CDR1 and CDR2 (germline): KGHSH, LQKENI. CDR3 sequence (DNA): TGTGCCAGCTCACGGCGGACAGGTTGGGGGCGCACAGATACGCAGTATTTT. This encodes CASSRRTGWGRTDTQYF.

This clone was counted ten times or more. The CDR3 is CASSHRGVASYEQYF. CDR3 nucleotide sequence: TGTGCCAGCTCACATAGGGGGGTTGCCTCCTACGAGCAGTACTTC. This chain uses TRBV18 with TRBJ2-7; perhaps D is TRBD1 or TRBD2 (6 bases each). CDR1 is KGHSH and CDR2 is LQKENI in the germline V gene. V was pared by 4 bases and J by 0 bases, with 13 bases between. The CDR3 spans 15 residues.

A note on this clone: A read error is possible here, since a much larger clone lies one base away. The CDR3 coding sequence is TGTGCCAGCAGCCTGGTCAATACTTGGGGAGCTTTCTTT. Protein sequence: CASSLVNTWGAFF. The rearrangement links TRBV12-3 or TRBV12-4 to TRBJ1-1; D call uncertain. V shed 6 bases and J shed 10 bases, with 18 bases lying between them. The CDR3 consists of 13 residues.

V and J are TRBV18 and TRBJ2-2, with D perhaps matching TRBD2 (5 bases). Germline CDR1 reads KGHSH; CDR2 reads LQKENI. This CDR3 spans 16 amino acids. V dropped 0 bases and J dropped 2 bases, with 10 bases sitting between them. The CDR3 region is CASSPPGKPNTGELFF. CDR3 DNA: TGTGCCAGCTCACCACCCGGGAAGCCCAACACCGGGGAGCTGTTTTTT.

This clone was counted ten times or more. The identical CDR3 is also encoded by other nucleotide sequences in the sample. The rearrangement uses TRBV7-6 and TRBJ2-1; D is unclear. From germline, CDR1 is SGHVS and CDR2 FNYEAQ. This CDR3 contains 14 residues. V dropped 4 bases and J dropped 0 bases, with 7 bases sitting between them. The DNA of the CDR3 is TGTGCCAGCAGCTCGTACAGCTCCTACAATGAGCAGTTCTTC. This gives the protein CASSSYSSYNEQFF.

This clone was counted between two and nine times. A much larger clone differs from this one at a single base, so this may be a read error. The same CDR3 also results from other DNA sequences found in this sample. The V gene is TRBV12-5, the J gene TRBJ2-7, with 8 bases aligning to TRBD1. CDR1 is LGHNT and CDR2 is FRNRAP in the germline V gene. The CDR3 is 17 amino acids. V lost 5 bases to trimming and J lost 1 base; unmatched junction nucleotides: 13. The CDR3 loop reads CASGATSGTGISYEQYF. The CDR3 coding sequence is TGTGCTAGTGGTGCAACCTCCGGGACAGGTATTTCCTACGAGCAGTACTTC.

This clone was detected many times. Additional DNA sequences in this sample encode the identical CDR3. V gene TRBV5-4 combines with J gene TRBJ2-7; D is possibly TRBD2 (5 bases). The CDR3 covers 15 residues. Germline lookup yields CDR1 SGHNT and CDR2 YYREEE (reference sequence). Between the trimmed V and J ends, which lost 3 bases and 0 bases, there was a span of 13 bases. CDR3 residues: CASSSPGLDSYEQYF. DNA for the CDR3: TGTGCCAGCAGCTCCCCCGGACTGGACTCCTACGAGCAGTACTTC.

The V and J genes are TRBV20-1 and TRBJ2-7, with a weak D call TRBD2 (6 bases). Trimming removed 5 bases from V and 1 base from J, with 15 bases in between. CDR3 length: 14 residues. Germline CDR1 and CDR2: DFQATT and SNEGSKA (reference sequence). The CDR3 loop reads CSAWTNGSSYEQYF. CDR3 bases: TGCAGTGCTTGGACTAACGGGAGTTCCTACGAGCAGTACTTC.

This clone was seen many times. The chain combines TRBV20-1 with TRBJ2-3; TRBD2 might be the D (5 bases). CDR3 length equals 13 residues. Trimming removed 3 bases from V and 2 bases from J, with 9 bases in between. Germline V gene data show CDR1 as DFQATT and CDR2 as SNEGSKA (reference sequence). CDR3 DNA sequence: TGCAGTGCTAGCGGGAAGCACACAGATACGCAGTATTTT. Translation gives CSASGKHTDTQYF.

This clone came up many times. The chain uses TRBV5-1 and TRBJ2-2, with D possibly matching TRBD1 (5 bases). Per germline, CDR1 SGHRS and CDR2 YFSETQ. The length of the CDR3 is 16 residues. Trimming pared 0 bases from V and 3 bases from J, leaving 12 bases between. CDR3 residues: CASSLVPGLDTGELFF. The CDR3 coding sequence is TGCGCCAGCAGCTTGGTTCCAGGGTTGGACACCGGGGAGCTGTTTTTT.

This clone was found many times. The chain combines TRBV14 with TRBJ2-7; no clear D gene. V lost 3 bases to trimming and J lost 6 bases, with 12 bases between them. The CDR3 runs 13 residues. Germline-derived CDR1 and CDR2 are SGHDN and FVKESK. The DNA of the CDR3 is TGTGCCAGCAGCCAGGGATTAAATCGCGAGCAGTACTTC. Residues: CASSQGLNREQYF.

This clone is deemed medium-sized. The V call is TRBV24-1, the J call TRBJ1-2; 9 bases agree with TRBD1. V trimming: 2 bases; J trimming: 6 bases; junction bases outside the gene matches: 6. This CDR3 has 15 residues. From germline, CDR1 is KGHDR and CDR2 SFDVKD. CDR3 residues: CATSDSPDRGNGYTF. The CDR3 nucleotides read TGTGCCACCAGTGATTCCCCGGACAGGGGAAATGGCTACACCTTC.